The sequence of this T cell receptor (beta chain) was determined in a study of T cell responses to AZD1222 COVID-19 vaccine. Study-wide points: Dominant CD4 TCR responses targeted spike regions 160-218 and 743-854. Two doses of AZD1222 preceded a rise in Spike-specific TCR breadth and depth. Just five or six AZD1222 recipients were seropositive at baseline. Nearly half of spike-specific TCRs reportedly go after variant regions that carry no mutations.

Germline values: CDR1 SGHTA, CDR2 FQGNSA. V shed 5 bases and J shed 7 bases, with 18 bases lying between them. The CDR3 length is 14 residues. With regard to this clone: Antigen unknown.

Produced via immunoSEQ multiplex PCR; TCRdb's table is partial and in-frame only. This sample has over 130,000 clones, with roughly 92% found just once. The sequences come from peripheral blood, collected on day 0 of AZD1222 vaccination. V is TRBV7-2 and J is TRBJ2-7; D is undetermined. The TCR originated in an adult in good health. CDR3 sequence reads: CASSKEVLLREQYF. CDR3 DNA: TGTGCCAGCAGCAAAGAGGTCCTTCTTCGAGAGCAGTACTTC.